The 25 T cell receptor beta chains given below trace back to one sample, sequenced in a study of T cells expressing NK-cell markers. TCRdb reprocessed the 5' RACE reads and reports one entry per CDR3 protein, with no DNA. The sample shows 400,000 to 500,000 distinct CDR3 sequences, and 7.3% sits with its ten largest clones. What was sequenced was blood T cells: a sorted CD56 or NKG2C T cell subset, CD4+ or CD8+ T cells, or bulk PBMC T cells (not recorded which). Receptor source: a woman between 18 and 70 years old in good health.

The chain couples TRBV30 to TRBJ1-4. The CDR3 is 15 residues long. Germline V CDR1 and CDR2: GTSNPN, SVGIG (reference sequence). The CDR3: CAWSVGGVLNEKLFF.

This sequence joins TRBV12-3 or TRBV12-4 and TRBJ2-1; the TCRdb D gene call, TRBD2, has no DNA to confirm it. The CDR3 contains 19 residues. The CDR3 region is CASSPGLAGGPRSYNEQFF.

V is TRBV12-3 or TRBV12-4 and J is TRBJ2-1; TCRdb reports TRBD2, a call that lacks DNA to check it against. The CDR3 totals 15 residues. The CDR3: CASTQRTSGGNEQFF.

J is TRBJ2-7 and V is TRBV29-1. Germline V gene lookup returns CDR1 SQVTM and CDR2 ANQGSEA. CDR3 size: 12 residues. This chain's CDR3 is CSVEALTVGQYF.

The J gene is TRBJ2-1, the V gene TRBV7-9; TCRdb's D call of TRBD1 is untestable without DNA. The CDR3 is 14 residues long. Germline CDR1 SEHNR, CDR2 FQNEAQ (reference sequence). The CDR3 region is CASSLEGRTDEQFF.

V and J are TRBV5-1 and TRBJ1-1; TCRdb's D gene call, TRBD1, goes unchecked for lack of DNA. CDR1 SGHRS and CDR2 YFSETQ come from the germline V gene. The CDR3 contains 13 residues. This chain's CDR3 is CASRAGERTEAFF.

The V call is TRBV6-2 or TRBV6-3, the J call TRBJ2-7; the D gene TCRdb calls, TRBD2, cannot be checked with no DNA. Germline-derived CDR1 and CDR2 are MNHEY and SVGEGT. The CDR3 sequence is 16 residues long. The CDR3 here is CASSPRTSGSSYEQYF.

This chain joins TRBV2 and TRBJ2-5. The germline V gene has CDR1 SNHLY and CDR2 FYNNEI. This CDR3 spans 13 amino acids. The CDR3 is CASAWDLQETQYF.

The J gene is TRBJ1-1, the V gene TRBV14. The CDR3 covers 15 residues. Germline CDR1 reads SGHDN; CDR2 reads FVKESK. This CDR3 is CASSQVNLMNTEAFF. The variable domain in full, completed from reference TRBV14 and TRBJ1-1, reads EAGVTQFPSHSVIEKGQTVTLRCDPISGHDNLYWYRRVMGKEIKFLLHFVKESKQDESGMPNNRFLAERTGGTYSTLKVQPAELEDSGVYFCASSQVNLMNTEAFFGQGTRLTVV.

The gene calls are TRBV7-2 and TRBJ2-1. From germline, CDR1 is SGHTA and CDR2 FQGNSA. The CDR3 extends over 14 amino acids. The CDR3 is CASLTELNVNEQFF.

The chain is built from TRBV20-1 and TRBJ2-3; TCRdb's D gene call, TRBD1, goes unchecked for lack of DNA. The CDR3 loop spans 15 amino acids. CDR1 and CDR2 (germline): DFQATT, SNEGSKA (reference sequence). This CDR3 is CSARDSERDTYPQYF.

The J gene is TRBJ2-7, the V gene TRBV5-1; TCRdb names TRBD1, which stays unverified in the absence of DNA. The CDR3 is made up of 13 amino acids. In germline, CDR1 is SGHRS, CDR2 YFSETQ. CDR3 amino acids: CASSFTGTYEQYF.

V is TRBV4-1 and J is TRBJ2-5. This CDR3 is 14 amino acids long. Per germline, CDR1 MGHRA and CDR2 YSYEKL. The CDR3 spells CASSQESPAETQYF.

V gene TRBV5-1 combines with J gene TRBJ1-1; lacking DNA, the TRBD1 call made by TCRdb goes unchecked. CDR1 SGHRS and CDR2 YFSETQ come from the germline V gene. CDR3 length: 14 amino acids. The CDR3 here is CASSAHRGGTEAFF. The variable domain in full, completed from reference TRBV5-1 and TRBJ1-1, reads KAGVTQTPRYLIKTRGQQVTLSCSPISGHRSVSWYQQTPGQGLQFLFEYFSETQRNKGNFPGRFSGRQFSNSRSEMNVSTLELGDSALYLCASSAHRGGTEAFFGQGTRLTVV.

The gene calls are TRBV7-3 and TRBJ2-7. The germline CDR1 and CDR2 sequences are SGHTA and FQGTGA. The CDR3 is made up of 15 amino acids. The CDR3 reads CASSPNSVGGYEQYF.

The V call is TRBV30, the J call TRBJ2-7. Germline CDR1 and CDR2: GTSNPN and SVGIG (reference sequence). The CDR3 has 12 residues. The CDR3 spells CAWSVSHYEQYF. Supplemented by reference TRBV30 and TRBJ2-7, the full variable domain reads SQTIHQWPATLVQPVGSPLSLECTVEGTSNPNLYWYRQAAGRGLQLLFYSVGIGQISSEVPQNLSASRPQDRQFILSSKKLLLSDSGFYLCAWSVSHYEQYFGPGTRLTVT.

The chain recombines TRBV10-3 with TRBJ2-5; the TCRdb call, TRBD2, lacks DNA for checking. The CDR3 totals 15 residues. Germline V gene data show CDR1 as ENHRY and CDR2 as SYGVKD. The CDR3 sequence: CAISNGLAGQETQYF.

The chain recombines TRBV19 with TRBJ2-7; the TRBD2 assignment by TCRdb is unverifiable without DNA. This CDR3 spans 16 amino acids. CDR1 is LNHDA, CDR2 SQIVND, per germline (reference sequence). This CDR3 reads CASSPDSGIASYEQYF.

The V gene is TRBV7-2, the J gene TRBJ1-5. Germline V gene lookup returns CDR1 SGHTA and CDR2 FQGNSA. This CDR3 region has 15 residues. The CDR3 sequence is CASSFSAGRDQPQHF. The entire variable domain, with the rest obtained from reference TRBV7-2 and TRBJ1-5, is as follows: GAGVSQSPSNKVTEKGKDVELRCDPISGHTALYWYRQSLGQGLEFLIYFQGNSAPDKSGLPSDRFSAERTGGSVSTLTIQRTQQEDSAVYLCASSFSAGRDQPQHFGDGTRLSIL.

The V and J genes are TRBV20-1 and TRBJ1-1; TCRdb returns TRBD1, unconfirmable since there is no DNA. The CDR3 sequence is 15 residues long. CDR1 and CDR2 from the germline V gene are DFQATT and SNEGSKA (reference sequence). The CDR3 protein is CSARDHGRGDDEAFF.

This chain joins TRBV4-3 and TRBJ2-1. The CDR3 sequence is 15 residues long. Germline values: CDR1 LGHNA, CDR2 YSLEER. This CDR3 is CASSQDSDVYNEQFF.

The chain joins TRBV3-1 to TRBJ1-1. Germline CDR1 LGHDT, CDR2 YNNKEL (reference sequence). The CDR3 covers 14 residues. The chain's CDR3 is CASSQDVRPLEAFF.

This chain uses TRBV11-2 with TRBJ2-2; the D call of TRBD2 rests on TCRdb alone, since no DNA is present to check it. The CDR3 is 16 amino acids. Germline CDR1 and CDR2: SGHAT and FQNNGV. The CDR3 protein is CASSLDLAGEIGELFF.

The CDR3 protein is CSVFPQDYNEQFF. The chain has TRBV29-1 and TRBJ2-1; the D call from TCRdb, TRBD1, cannot be confirmed without DNA. Germline CDR1 reads SQVTM; CDR2 reads ANQGSEA. The CDR3 sequence is 13 residues long.

CDR3 in amino acids: CASSAAQSSPLHF. This chain uses TRBV27 with TRBJ1-6; TCRdb designates TRBD1, a call that cannot be tested without DNA. This CDR3 region has 13 residues. The germline V gene has CDR1 MNHEY and CDR2 SMNVEV (reference sequence).